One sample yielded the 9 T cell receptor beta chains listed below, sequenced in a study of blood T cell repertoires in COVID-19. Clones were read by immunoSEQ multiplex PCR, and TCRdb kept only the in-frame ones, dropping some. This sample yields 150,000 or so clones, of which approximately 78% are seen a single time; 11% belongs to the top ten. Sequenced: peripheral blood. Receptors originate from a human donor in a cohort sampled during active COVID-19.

The DNA for the CDR3 is TGTGCCAGCAGCAACCAGGGCCGGGAGACCCAGTACTTC. This gives the protein CASSNQGRETQYF. The chain uses TRBV5-4 and TRBJ2-5, with a possible D match to TRBD1 (5 bases). Germline assignment: CDR1 SGHNT and CDR2 YYREEE (reference sequence). Trimming took off 4 bases at V and 5 bases at J, with 12 bases between the two ends. The CDR3 is made up of 13 amino acids.

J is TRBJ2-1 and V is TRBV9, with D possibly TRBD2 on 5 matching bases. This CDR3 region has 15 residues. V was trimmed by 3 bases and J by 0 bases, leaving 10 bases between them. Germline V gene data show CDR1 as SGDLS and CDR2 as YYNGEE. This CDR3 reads CASSASGNSYNEQFF. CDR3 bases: TGTGCCAGCAGCGCCAGCGGCAACTCCTACAATGAGCAGTTCTTC.

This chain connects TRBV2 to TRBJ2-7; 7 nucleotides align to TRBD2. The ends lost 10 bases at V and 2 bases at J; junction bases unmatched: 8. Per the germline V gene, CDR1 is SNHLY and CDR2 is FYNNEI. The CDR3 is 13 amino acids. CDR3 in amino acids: CATGEGLTYEQYF. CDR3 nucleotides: TGTGCCACCGGGGAGGGACTCACCTACGAGCAGTACTTC.

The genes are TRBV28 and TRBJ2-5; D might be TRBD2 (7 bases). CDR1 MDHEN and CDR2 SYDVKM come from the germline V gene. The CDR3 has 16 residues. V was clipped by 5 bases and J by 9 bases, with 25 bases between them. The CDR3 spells CASSPPGGRTIGAQYF. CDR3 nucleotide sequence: TGTGCCAGCAGTCCACCCGGGGGGCGGACCATTGGGGCCCAGTACTTC.

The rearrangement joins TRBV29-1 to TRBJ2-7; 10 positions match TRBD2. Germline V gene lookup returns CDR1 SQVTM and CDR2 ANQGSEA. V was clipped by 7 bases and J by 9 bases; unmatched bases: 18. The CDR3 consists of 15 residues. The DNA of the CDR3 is TGCAGCGGCCTGGGGTTAGCGGGAGGTCCCTCTTCGCAGTACTTC. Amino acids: CSGLGLAGGPSSQYF.

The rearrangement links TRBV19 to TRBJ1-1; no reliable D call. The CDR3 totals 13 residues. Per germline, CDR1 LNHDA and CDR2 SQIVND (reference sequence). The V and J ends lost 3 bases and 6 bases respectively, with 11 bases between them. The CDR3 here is CASSITVIAEAFF. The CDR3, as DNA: TGTGCCAGTAGTATCACAGTCATCGCTGAAGCTTTCTTT. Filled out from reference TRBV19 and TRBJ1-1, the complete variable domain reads DGGITQSPKYLFRKEGQNVTLSCEQNLNHDAMYWYRQDPGQGLRLIYYSQIVNDFQKGDIAEGYSVSREKKESFPLTVTSAQKNPTAFYLCASSITVIAEAFFGQGTRLTVV.

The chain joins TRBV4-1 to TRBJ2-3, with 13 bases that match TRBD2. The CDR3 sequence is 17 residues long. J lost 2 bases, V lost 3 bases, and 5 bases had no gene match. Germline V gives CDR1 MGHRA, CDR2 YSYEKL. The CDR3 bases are TGCGCCAGCAGCCATGAGGGACTAGCGGGGCTCACAGATACGCAGTATTTT. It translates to CASSHEGLAGLTDTQYF.

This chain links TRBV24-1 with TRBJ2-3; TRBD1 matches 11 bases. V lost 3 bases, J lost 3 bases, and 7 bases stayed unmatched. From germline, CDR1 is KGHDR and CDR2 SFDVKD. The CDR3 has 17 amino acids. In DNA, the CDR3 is TGTGCCACCAGTGATCCATCCGGACAGGGGGCAACAGATACGCAGTATTTT. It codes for CATSDPSGQGATDTQYF.

CDR3 sequence (DNA): TGTGCCAGCAGGATAAACGGGGGGGCCTTAGAGACCCAGTACTTC. Amino acids: CASRINGGALETQYF. V and J are TRBV6-5 and TRBJ2-5; 8 positions match TRBD2. Germline V gene lookup returns CDR1 MNHEY and CDR2 SVGAGI. CDR3 length: 15 residues. V was clipped by 6 bases and J by 4 bases; unmatched bases: 10.